This T cell receptor (beta chain) was sequenced in a study of post-analysis software for immune sequencing data. Study context: Relapsing-remitting, secondary progressive and progressive-relapsing courses of multiple sclerosis were included.

Germline assignment: CDR1 SNHLY and CDR2 FYNNEI. V lost 1 base and J 2 bases, leaving 18 bases between the germline ends. The CDR3 spans 17 residues. The TCR beta cDNA libraries contained unique molecular identifiers. Hundreds of thousands of cDNA molecules were obtained from around 1 to 9.1 million T cells. TCRdb re-analysed the PCR reads in MiXCR, keeping a single row per CDR3 protein. The table shows 650,000 to 850,000 distinct CDR3 sequences, with approximately 50% occurring only once. With respect to this clonotype: Its specificity is unknown.

General study findings and limits: Strong same-batch co-clustering of samples appeared with F measure clustering. Significantly lower normalized Chao1 diversity was found in patients with multiple sclerosis relative to controls. When patients were compared with controls, 4 or 5 TRBV segments were more frequent, TRBV5-6, TRBV5-1 and TRBV20-1 among them.

Sequencing input: blood. The sequence came from a girl aged 10 to 17 with multiple sclerosis. The V gene is TRBV2, the J gene TRBJ2-7, with a weak D call TRBD1 (5 bases). DNA of the CDR3: TGTGCCAGCAGTGAAGGAAATGCAGGGCAGGGCACCTACGAGCAGTACTTC. This codes for CASSEGNAGQGTYEQYF.